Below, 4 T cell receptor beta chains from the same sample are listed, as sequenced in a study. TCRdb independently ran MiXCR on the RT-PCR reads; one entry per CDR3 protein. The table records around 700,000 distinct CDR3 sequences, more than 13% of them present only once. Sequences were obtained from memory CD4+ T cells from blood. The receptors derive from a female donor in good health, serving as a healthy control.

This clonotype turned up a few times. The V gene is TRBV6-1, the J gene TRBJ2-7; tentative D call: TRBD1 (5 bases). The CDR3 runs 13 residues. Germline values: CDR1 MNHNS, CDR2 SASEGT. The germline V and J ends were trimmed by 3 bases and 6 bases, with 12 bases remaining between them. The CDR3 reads CASSERQMVEQYF. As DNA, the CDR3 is TGTGCCAGCAGTGAGAGACAGATGGTCGAGCAGTACTTC.

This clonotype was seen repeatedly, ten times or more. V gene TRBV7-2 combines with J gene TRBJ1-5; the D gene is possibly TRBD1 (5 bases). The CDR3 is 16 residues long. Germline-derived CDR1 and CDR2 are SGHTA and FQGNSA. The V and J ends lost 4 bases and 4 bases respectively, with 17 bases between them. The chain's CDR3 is CASSSRGGDPNQPQHF. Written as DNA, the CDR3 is TGTGCCAGCAGCTCCCGGGGGGGGGACCCTAATCAGCCCCAGCATTTT.

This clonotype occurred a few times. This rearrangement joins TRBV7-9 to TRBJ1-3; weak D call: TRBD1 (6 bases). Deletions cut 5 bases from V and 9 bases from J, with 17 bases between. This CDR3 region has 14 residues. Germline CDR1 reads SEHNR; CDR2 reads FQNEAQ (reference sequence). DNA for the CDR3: TGTGCCAGCAGCCGGACAGCCGAAGGAGTCACCATATATTTT. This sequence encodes CASSRTAEGVTIYF.

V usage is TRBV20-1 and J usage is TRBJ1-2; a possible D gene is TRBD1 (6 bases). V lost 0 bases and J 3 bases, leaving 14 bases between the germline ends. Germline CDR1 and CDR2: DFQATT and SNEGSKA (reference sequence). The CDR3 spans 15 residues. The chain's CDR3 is CSARDRKKGDYGYTF. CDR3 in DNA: TGCAGTGCTAGAGATCGGAAAAAGGGGGACTATGGCTACACCTTC.